The 21 T cell receptor beta chains given below trace back to one sample, sequenced in a study of TIL therapy for anti-PD-1-resistant metastatic lung cancer. The immunoSEQ assay was v3. Clones were sequenced by immunoSEQ multiplex PCR, and TCRdb holds only the in-frame ones, with some missing. This sample has 50,000 to 70,000 clones, with roughly 77% found just once. Time point of the sample: pre-treatment sample, taken before nivolumab and TIL therapy. The sample in question was blood, obtained at baseline. These receptors came from a person between 30 and 80 years old with non-small cell lung cancer.

The gene calls are TRBV4-2 and TRBJ1-4, with D perhaps TRBD1 (6 bases). Germline V lookup: CDR1 LGHNA, CDR2 YNFKEQ. V lost 4 bases and J lost 0, with 24 bases in between. The length of the CDR3 is 20 residues. Here the CDR3 reads CASSPTPLQGYKATNEKLFF. The CDR3 nucleotides are TGTGCCAGCAGCCCAACCCCACTCCAGGGGTATAAAGCAACTAATGAAAAACTGTTTTTT.

This chain connects TRBV5-1 to TRBJ2-1; TRBD1 matches at 7 bases. Germline assignment: CDR1 SGHRS and CDR2 YFSETQ. The ends lost 0 bases at V and 5 bases at J; junction bases unmatched: 2. The CDR3 has 14 amino acids. The CDR3 DNA reads TGCGCCAGCAGCTTGGGACAGGGAAACAATGAGCAGTTCTTC. It translates to CASSLGQGNNEQFF. Supplemented by reference TRBV5-1 and TRBJ2-1, the full variable domain reads KAGVTQTPRYLIKTRGQQVTLSCSPISGHRSVSWYQQTPGQGLQFLFEYFSETQRNKGNFPGRFSGRQFSNSRSEMNVSTLELGDSALYLCASSLGQGNNEQFFGPGTRLTVL.

This clone appeared once. The CDR3 loop reads CASSLDGAGGPGTGELFF. Written as DNA, the CDR3 is TGTGCCAGCAGCTTGGATGGTGCGGGGGGGCCGGGAACCGGGGAGCTGTTTTTT. J is TRBJ2-2 and V is TRBV5-4, with 9 bases aligning to TRBD2. Germline V gives CDR1 SGHNT, CDR2 YYREEE (reference sequence). The CDR3 sequence is 18 residues long. J was trimmed by 5 bases and V by 0 bases; bases with no gene match: 11. Together with reference TRBV5-4 and TRBJ2-2, the CDR3 gives the full variable domain: ETGVTQSPTHLIKTRGQQVTLRCSSQSGHNTVSWYQQALGQGPQFIFQYYREEENGRGNFPPRFSGLQFPNYSSELNVNALELDDSALYLCASSLDGAGGPGTGELFFGEGSRLTVL.

The rearrangement uses TRBV3-1 (or the pseudogene TRBV3-2) and TRBJ2-5; TRBD1 aligns across 7 bases. The germline V gene encodes CDR1 LGHDT and CDR2 YNNKEL (reference sequence). The CDR3 length is 15 residues. V shed 6 bases, J shed 2 bases, and the junction held 9 bases outside the gene matches. The CDR3 DNA is TGTGCCAGCAGTCCCAGGGACAGTATACAAGAGACCCAGTACTTC. It specifies CASSPRDSIQETQYF.

This chain connects TRBV28 to TRBJ2-1; the D gene could be TRBD1 or TRBD2 (5 bases each). CDR1 MDHEN and CDR2 SYDVKM come from the germline V gene. The CDR3 length is 16 residues. V lost 6 bases, J lost 0 bases, and 15 bases lay in between. CDR3 sequence: CASSAPGASSYNEQFF. The CDR3 DNA is TGTGCCAGCAGCGCCCCCGGGGCGAGCTCCTACAATGAGCAGTTCTTC.

The rearrangement links TRBV18 to TRBJ1-5, with D hard to call. CDR1 is KGHSH and CDR2 is LQKENI in the germline V gene. V was shortened by 6 bases and J by 3 bases, with 12 bases between the two germline ends. This CDR3 has 14 amino acids. CDR3 DNA: TGTGCCAGCTCTCCGGAGGGAGTCAATCAGCCCCAGCATTTT. Encoded protein: CASSPEGVNQPQHF.

The chain joins TRBV7-2 to TRBJ2-3, with 15 positions matching TRBD2. The germline V gene encodes CDR1 SGHTA and CDR2 FQGNSA. Unmatched junction bases numbered 9, after V lost 3 bases and J lost 8 bases. This CDR3 comprises 17 residues. CDR3 region: CASSLDWTSGRAPTQYF. CDR3 DNA: TGTGCCAGCAGCTTGGACTGGACTAGCGGGAGGGCCCCTACGCAGTATTTT.

On this clone: A junction end diverges from the germline sequence, so it may reflect a read error. This chain joins TRBV7-7 and TRBJ2-1; the match to TRBD2 covers 10 bases. There are 15 residues in the CDR3. Germline V gene sequence: CDR1 SSHAT, CDR2 FNYEAQ (reference sequence). The DNA of the CDR3 is TGTGCTAGCAGCTCCGGGACTAGCGCCTACAATGAGCAGTTCTTC. This encodes CASSSGTSAYNEQFF.

The V and J genes are TRBV28 and TRBJ2-7; D is perhaps TRBD1 (6 bases). Per the germline V gene, CDR1 is MDHEN and CDR2 is SYDVKM. V lost 3 bases and J 0 bases, leaving 27 bases between the germline ends. This CDR3 spans 20 amino acids. The CDR3 nucleotides are TGTGCCAGCAGTTTTCCCCTCCTAACAGGGACCAGGCCGGGCTCCTACGAGCAGTACTTC. Translation: CASSFPLLTGTRPGSYEQYF.

This chain uses TRBV28 with TRBJ1-4; maybe TRBD1 (5 bases). This CDR3 contains 14 residues. The V end lost 8 bases, the J end lost 6 bases, and 16 bases lay between the germline ends. Germline CDR1 MDHEN, CDR2 SYDVKM. The CDR3 loop reads CASHPGRGDEKLFF. As DNA, the CDR3 is TGTGCCAGCCACCCGGGGCGGGGGGATGAAAAACTGTTTTTT. The entire variable domain, with the rest obtained from reference TRBV28 and TRBJ1-4, is as follows: DVKVTQSSRYLVKRTGEKVFLECVQDMDHENMFWYRQDPGLGLRLIYFSYDVKMKEKGDIPEGYSVSREKKERFSLILESASTNQTSMYLCASHPGRGDEKLFFGSGTQLSVL.

This rearrangement joins TRBV10-3 to TRBJ2-5; 8 bases align to TRBD1. Looked up from germline, CDR1 is ENHRY and CDR2 is SYGVKD. This CDR3 is 17 amino acids long. V was pared by 2 bases and J by 6 bases, with 14 bases of the junction left unmatched. This CDR3 reads CAISEGRTGRMVQTQYF. The CDR3 DNA reads as TGTGCCATCAGTGAGGGTCGGACAGGGCGTATGGTCCAGACCCAGTACTTC.

The sample holds one count of this clone. V gene TRBV6-2 or TRBV6-3 combines with J gene TRBJ2-7; 10 nucleotides agree with TRBD2. CDR3 size: 14 residues. With 4 bases clipped from V and 3 bases from J, the junction kept 3 bases outside the gene matches. Germline values: CDR1 MNHEY, CDR2 SVGEGT. The CDR3 region has the DNA TGTGCCAGCAGTTCTAGCGGGGGCCTCTACGAGCAGTACTTC. This gives the protein CASSSSGGLYEQYF.

This clone qualifies as medium-sized. The chain combines TRBV20-1 with TRBJ2-1, with 9 bases matching TRBD2. Trimming removed 3 bases from V and 9 bases from J; junction bases left unmatched: 12. This CDR3 is built from 15 residues. CDR1 and CDR2 (germline): DFQATT, SNEGSKA (reference sequence). For the CDR3, the DNA is TGCAGTGCTAGTCGTGGCGGGGGGGCGGTCGGTGAGCAGTTCTTC. Its translation is CSASRGGGAVGEQFF.

Only a few counts were recorded for this clone. The CDR3 is CASSPGTGASPLHF. The CDR3 bases are TGTGCCAGCAGCCCTGGGACAGGGGCTTCACCCCTCCACTTT. This rearrangement joins TRBV7-6 to TRBJ1-6; the match to TRBD1 covers 10 bases. This CDR3 contains 14 residues. V lost 5 bases, J lost 9 bases, and 4 bases stayed unmatched. Germline assignment: CDR1 SGHVS and CDR2 FNYEAQ.

The chain links TRBV6-5 to TRBJ1-3; 8 nucleotides align to TRBD1. J gave up 0 bases and V 8 bases, and 3 bases lay outside the gene matches. This CDR3 comprises 14 residues. The germline gives CDR1 MNHEY, CDR2 SVGAGI. The CDR3 reads CASGTGGSGNTIYF. CDR3 sequence (DNA): TGTGCCAGCGGGACAGGCGGCTCTGGAAACACCATATATTTT.

V gene TRBV11-2 combines with J gene TRBJ2-5; 11 bases match TRBD2. CDR1 SGHAT and CDR2 FQNNGV come from the germline V gene. Trimming removed 5 bases from V and 5 bases from J; junction bases left unmatched: 4. This CDR3 has 14 residues. The DNA of the CDR3 is TGTGCCAGCAGCCATAGCGGGGGGGCGGAGACCCAGTACTTC. Translated, it gives CASSHSGGAETQYF.

The V and J genes are TRBV3-1 (or the pseudogene TRBV3-2) and TRBJ1-4; 7 nucleotides align to TRBD1. Losses at the gene ends were 1 base for V and 0 bases for J; bases not matched to a gene: 2. Germline V gene sequence: CDR1 LGHDT, CDR2 YNNKEL (reference sequence). The CDR3 is 16 residues long. The CDR3 DNA is TGTGCCAGCAGCCAAGTACAGGGGACAACTAATGAAAAACTGTTTTTT. Translation: CASSQVQGTTNEKLFF.

The CDR3 region has the DNA TGTGCCAGCAGCGCCCGGGACAGGGGTAAACAGCCCCAGCATTTT. Its protein product is CASSARDRGKQPQHF. The V call is TRBV7-2, the J call TRBJ1-5; 10 nucleotides agree with TRBD1. The CDR3 contains 15 residues. Germline CDR1 and CDR2: SGHTA and FQGNSA. Unmatched junction bases numbered 8, after V lost 5 bases and J lost 7 bases.

The chain employs TRBV5-3 and TRBJ2-1; D unresolved. TRBV5-3 is reported as an ORF; its role is uncertain. V was trimmed by 0 bases and J by 2 bases, leaving 18 bases between them. This CDR3 has 18 amino acids. The CDR3 sequence: CARSLGGWPPETYNEQFF. CDR3 bases: TGTGCCAGAAGCTTGGGCGGATGGCCCCCAGAAACCTACAATGAGCAGTTCTTC.

This sequence joins TRBV5-4 and TRBJ2-1, with D possibly TRBD1 on 9 matching bases. Per germline, CDR1 SGHNT and CDR2 YYREEE (reference sequence). The CDR3 contains 15 residues. With 4 bases removed from V and 10 bases from J, the gap between germline ends came to 21 bases. The CDR3 loop is CASSPGGTGWGEQFF. The CDR3 DNA sequence: TGTGCCAGCAGCCCGGGGGGGACAGGGTGGGGGGAGCAGTTCTTC.

Only a few counts were recorded for this clone. This chain's CDR3 is CASSLMGPGQGVPLHF. CDR3 DNA sequence: TGTGCCAGCAGCTTAATGGGACCGGGACAGGGAGTACCCCTCCACTTT. This chain links TRBV7-3 with TRBJ1-6; 9 bases map to TRBD1. The V segment lost 1 base and the J segment 12 bases; nucleotides outside the gene matches: 10. This CDR3 contains 16 residues. Germline CDR1 and CDR2: SGHTA and FQGTGA.